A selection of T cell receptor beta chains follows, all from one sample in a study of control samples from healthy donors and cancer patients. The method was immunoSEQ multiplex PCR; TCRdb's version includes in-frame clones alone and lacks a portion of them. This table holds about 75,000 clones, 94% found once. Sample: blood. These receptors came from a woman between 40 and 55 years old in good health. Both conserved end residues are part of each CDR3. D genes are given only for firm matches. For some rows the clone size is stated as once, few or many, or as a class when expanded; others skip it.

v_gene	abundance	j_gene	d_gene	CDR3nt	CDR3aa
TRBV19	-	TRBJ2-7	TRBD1	TGTGCCAGTAGTATAGTATTCAGGACAGGGGAGTCCTACGAGCAGTACTTC	CASSIVFRTGESYEQYF
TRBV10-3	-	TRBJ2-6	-	TGTGCCACTTACTCAGGGGCTGGGGCCAACGTCCTGACTTTC	CATYSGAGANVLTF
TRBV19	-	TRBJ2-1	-	TGTGCCAGTAGTATTATGTCTGCGGGGAATGAGCAGTTCTTC	CASSIMSAGNEQFF
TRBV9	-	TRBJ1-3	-	TGTGCCAGCAGCGTAGGACAAGGGGGGTCTGGAAACACCATATATTTT	CASSVGQGGSGNTIYF
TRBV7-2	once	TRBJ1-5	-	TGTGCCAGCAGCTTGGACAGCCCCTATCAGCCCCAGCATTTT	CASSLDSPYQPQHF
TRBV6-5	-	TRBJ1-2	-	TGTGCCAGCACCGGCAGGGGCGAATATGGCTACACCTTC	CASTGRGEYGYTF
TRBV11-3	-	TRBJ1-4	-	TGTGCCAGCAGCGTGGGTGAGCTTGCAACTAATGAAAAACTGTTTTTT	CASSVGELATNEKLFF
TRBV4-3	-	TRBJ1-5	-	TGCGCCAGCAGCCAAGACCGGGGGCGCGGACAGCCCCAGCATTTT	CASSQDRGRGQPQHF
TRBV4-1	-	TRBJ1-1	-	TGCGCCAGCAGCCCTGAGGGGGTTCACACTGAAGCTTTCTTT	CASSPEGVHTEAFF
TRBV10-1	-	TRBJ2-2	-	TGCGCCAGCAGTGAGGGACGGGGGAACACCGGGGAGCTGTTTTTT	CASSEGRGNTGELFF
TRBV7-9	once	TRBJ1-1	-	TGTGCCAGCAGCTTAGCGGTTGGGGTATGGGACACTGAAGCTTTCTTT	CASSLAVGVWDTEAFF